These 14 T cell receptor beta chains share one sample of origin, sequenced in a study of CD8 T cells in ankylosing spondylitis. Overall study findings and caveats: Ankylosing spondylitis blood appeared to be characterized by a TCR beta motif of several highly homologous variants.

No antigen is known for these receptors. Each CDR3 protein gets one entry after TCRdb re-called the 5' RACE reads with MiXCR. The table includes some 700,000 distinct CDR3 sequences, roughly 19% detected once. Source material: blood, either unsorted or a sorted T cell fraction (not recorded which). These receptors all stem from a male donor with ankylosing spondylitis.

This clonotype occurred a few times. J is TRBJ2-1 and V is TRBV27; 14 bases are a match to TRBD2. Germline V gene data show CDR1 as MNHEY and CDR2 as SMNVEV (reference sequence). The CDR3 consists of 15 residues. V lost 3 bases and J lost 12; bases outside the gene matches: 7. The CDR3 DNA follows: TGTGCCAGCAGTTTCTCCGGGACTAGCGGGAGACCGCAGTTCTTC. Protein sequence: CASSFSGTSGRPQFF.

This clonotype was detected only a few times. The chain uses TRBV6-1 and TRBJ1-2; weak D call: TRBD1 (5 bases). The CDR3 has 13 residues. Germline V gene data show CDR1 as MNHNS and CDR2 as SASEGT. Trimming stripped 2 bases from V and 5 bases from J, with 9 bases between. The CDR3 spells CASSEQWGYGYTF. CDR3 nucleotide sequence: TGTGCCAGCAGTGAACAGTGGGGGTATGGCTACACCTTC.

This clonotype was seen a few times. This rearrangement joins TRBV20-1 to TRBJ1-5; 7 nucleotides match TRBD1. After removal of 4 bases from V and 8 bases from J, the junction contained 8 bases not matched to a gene. CDR1 and CDR2 from the germline V gene are DFQATT and SNEGSKA (reference sequence). The CDR3 contains 13 residues. The CDR3 DNA reads as TGCAGTGCTACAGACAGGGTCCGGGAGCCCCAGCATTTT. Amino acids: CSATDRVREPQHF.

This clonotype was counted between two and nine times. This chain uses TRBV7-9 with TRBJ2-5; D gene unclear. Germline values: CDR1 SEHNR, CDR2 FQNEAQ (reference sequence). Trimming took off 4 bases at V and 2 bases at J, with 11 bases between the two ends. CDR3 length: 14 residues. The CDR3 sequence: CASSSLTEQETQYF. The DNA for the CDR3 is TGTGCCAGCAGCTCATTGACGGAACAAGAGACCCAGTACTTC.

This clonotype was found a few times. The chain has TRBV12-3 or TRBV12-4 and TRBJ2-7; 14 nucleotides match TRBD2. The CDR3 is 16 amino acids. The ends lost 3 bases at V and 2 bases at J; junction bases unmatched: 3. The CDR3 region has the DNA TGTGCCAGCAGTTTGGGGACTAGCGGGAGACCCTACGAGCAGTACTTC. The encoded protein is CASSLGTSGRPYEQYF.

CDR3: CASSRWLVSYNEQFF. DNA for the CDR3: TGTGCCAGCAGTAGGTGGCTAGTGTCCTACAATGAGCAGTTCTTC. The chain uses TRBV2 and TRBJ2-1; D remains ambiguous. V was pared by 5 bases and J by 1 base, with 12 bases between. Per germline, CDR1 SNHLY and CDR2 FYNNEI. The CDR3 contains 15 residues.

The rearrangement joins TRBV7-2 to TRBJ2-7; 14 bases map to TRBD2. V shed 4 bases and J 7 bases; nucleotides not matched to a gene: 12. Germline V gene data show CDR1 as SGHTA and CDR2 as FQGNSA. CDR3 length: 17 amino acids. CDR3 in DNA: TGTGCCAGCAGCTCGTCTCGGACTAGCGGGAGGTTGTTGGAGCAGTACTTC. It specifies CASSSSRTSGRLLEQYF.

The V and J genes are TRBV12-3 or TRBV12-4 and TRBJ2-7; 10 bases line up with TRBD2. The J segment lost 2 bases and the V segment lost 7 bases, leaving 8 bases of the junction unmatched. CDR3 length equals 15 residues. CDR3 loop: CASTPGLAGAYEQYF. For the CDR3, the DNA is TGTGCCAGCACCCCAGGGCTAGCGGGGGCCTACGAGCAGTACTTC.

This clonotype has a count of ten or more. The chain combines TRBV20-1 with TRBJ2-7; D possibly matches TRBD1 or TRBD2 (5 bases each). Trimming cost V 6 bases and J 0 bases, with 12 bases left between them. Germline CDR1 reads DFQATT; CDR2 reads SNEGSKA (reference sequence). CDR3 size: 13 residues. For the CDR3, the DNA is TGCAGTGCAAAGGGGACGAGCTCCTACGAGCAGTACTTC. Residues: CSAKGTSSYEQYF.

The J gene is TRBJ2-2, the V gene TRBV24-1, with unresolved D. The V gene lost 4 bases and the J gene lost 2 bases, with 4 bases spanning the gap. This CDR3 is built from 13 residues. Germline loops: CDR1 KGHDR, CDR2 SFDVKD. CDR3: CATSDQNTGELFF. The CDR3 DNA is TGTGCCACCAGTGACCAAAACACCGGGGAGCTGTTTTTT.

The chain recombines TRBV4-3 with TRBJ2-1; no clear D. The ends were cut back, 0 bases at V and 3 bases at J, with 12 bases in the middle. Germline CDR1 reads LGHNA; CDR2 reads YSLEER. The CDR3 covers 16 residues. The CDR3 loop is CASSQDYAVVYNEQFF. CDR3 sequence (DNA): TGCGCCAGCAGCCAAGATTACGCGGTGGTCTACAATGAGCAGTTCTTC.

This clonotype has only a few counts. CDR3 residues: CASSPTQVSNQPQHF. In DNA form, the CDR3 reads TGTGCCAGCTCACCTACCCAGGTTAGCAATCAGCCCCAGCATTTT. The V call is TRBV18, the J call TRBJ1-5; D gene uncertain. Germline loops: CDR1 KGHSH, CDR2 LQKENI. CDR3 length equals 15 residues. V lost 3 bases to trimming and J lost 0 bases, with 9 bases between them.

This clonotype was detected only a few times. The V call is TRBV29-1, the J call TRBJ2-1; 11 nucleotides match TRBD1. Germline V gene data show CDR1 as SQVTM and CDR2 as ANQGSEA. There are 14 residues in the CDR3. V dropped 3 bases and J dropped 5; count of bases not matched to a gene: 3. The CDR3 loop is CSVEDRGPHNEQFF. In nucleotides, the CDR3 is TGCAGCGTTGAGGACAGGGGGCCCCACAATGAGCAGTTCTTC.

The gene calls are TRBV12-3 or TRBV12-4 and TRBJ1-2; D gene uncertain. CDR3 length: 13 amino acids. Trimming took off 1 base at V and 3 bases at J, with 6 bases between the two ends. CDR3: CASSLVRYYGYTF. The CDR3 DNA is TGTGCCAGCAGTTTAGTGAGATACTATGGCTACACCTTC.